This passage covers 32 T cell receptor beta chains from one sample sequenced in a study of T cells in women clearing cervical HPV infection. Only in-frame clones appear in the TCRdb table, and some are missing; sequencing was by immunoSEQ multiplex PCR. This listing includes tens of thousands of clones. The material sequenced was blood buffy coat. These TCRs come from a woman between 18 and 70 years old with a cervical HPV16 infection that either progressed to CIN3+ or cleared (not recorded which).

Regarding this clone: The missing CDR3 end, 3 residues past where the read stops, is filled in from the germline J gene. The chain carries TRBV12-3 or TRBV12-4 and TRBJ2-1, with TRBD2 as a possible D gene (5 bases). Between the trimmed V and J ends, which lost 6 bases and 9 bases, there was a span of 9 bases. This CDR3 spans 11 amino acids. The CDR3 protein is CASSSEGEQFF. Partial CDR3 DNA: TGTGCCAGCAGCTCCGAGGGTGAG.

Comments on this clone: The CDR3 end is not reached by the read, which stops 3 residues before it; the germline J gene fills it in. The rearrangement uses TRBV7-9 and TRBJ1-1; D is unclear. Trimming removed 4 bases at V and 4 bases at J, with 10 bases between. The V gene's germline CDR1 is SEHNR and CDR2 FQNEAQ (reference sequence). This CDR3 has 13 residues. CDR3 bases read: TGTGCCAGCAGCTCCTATTACGGCACTGAA. Protein product: CASSSYYGTE. The CDR3 as a whole reads CASSSYYGTEAFF. Full variable domain (missing parts from reference TRBV7-9 and TRBJ1-1): DTGVSQNPRHKITKRGQNVTFRCDPISEHNRLYWYRQTLGQGPEFLTYFQNEAQLEKSRLLSDRFSAERPKGSFSTLEIQRTEQGDSAMYLCASSSYYGTEAFFGQGTRLTVV.

On this clone: The read ends 3 residues early relative to the CDR3; the germline J gene fills the gap. This chain connects TRBV30 to TRBJ2-7, with 8 positions matching TRBD1. Germline V gene lookup returns CDR1 GTSNPN and CDR2 SVGIG (reference sequence). The CDR3 is made up of 14 amino acids. Trimming removed 3 bases from V and 1 base from J; junction bases left unmatched: 5. The CDR3 loop reads CAWSTGQGSYEQYF. The part of the CDR3 DNA that was read is TGTGCCTGGAGCACCGGACAGGGATCCTACGAG. Based on the CDR3 plus reference TRBV30 and TRBJ2-7, the full variable domain is SQTIHQWPATLVQPVGSPLSLECTVEGTSNPNLYWYRQAAGRGLQLLFYSVGIGQISSEVPQNLSASRPQDRQFILSSKKLLLSDSGFYLCAWSTGQGSYEQYFGPGTRLTVT.

On this clone: The read halts 3 residues ahead of the CDR3 end, with the missing end drawn from the germline J gene. The genes are TRBV5-1 and TRBJ2-7; the D gene is possibly TRBD1 (5 bases). Looked up from germline, CDR1 is SGHRS and CDR2 is YFSETQ. V was trimmed by 5 bases and J by 5 bases, leaving 14 bases between them. The CDR3 length is 13 residues. CDR3 DNA (partial): TGCGCCAGCAGGGAGCAGGGTGACAACGAG. Residues: CASREQGDNE. In full, the CDR3 is CASREQGDNEQYF.

Concerning this clone itself: The CDR3 end falls 3 residues outside the read, so it is completed with the germline J gene. The V and J genes are TRBV9 and TRBJ2-3; 9 positions agree with TRBD2. Per the germline V gene, CDR1 is SGDLS and CDR2 is YYNGEE. V was clipped by 2 bases and J by 6 bases; unmatched bases: 7. This CDR3 contains 15 residues. CDR3 sequence reads: CASSVVAGDMDTQYF. The part of the CDR3 DNA that was read is TGTGCCAGCAGCGTGGTAGCGGGGGATATGGATACG.

CDR3: CASSPQSSYEQYF. CDR3 DNA, as far as it was read: TGTGCCAGCAGTCCGCAGAGCTCCTACGAG. This chain links TRBV11-2 with TRBJ2-7; no clear D gene. The read ends 3 residues before the CDR3 terminus; that terminus is restored from the germline J gene. This CDR3 has 13 amino acids. CDR1 is SGHAT, CDR2 FQNNGV, per germline. V was shortened by 6 bases and J by 0 bases, with 9 bases between the two germline ends. The full variable domain, completed using reference TRBV11-2 and TRBJ2-7, is EAGVAQSPRYKIIEKRQSVAFWCNPISGHATLYWYQQILGQGPKLLIQFQNNGVVDDSQLPKDRFSAERLKGVDSTLKIQPAKLEDSAVYLCASSPQSSYEQYFGPGTRLTVT.

Note on this clone: The CDR3 end is not reached by the read, which stops 3 residues before it; the germline J gene fills it in. V is TRBV7-9 and J is TRBJ1-1; 9 bases map to TRBD1. Looked up from germline, CDR1 is SEHNR and CDR2 is FQNEAQ (reference sequence). V dropped 11 bases and J dropped 7; count of bases not matched to a gene: 14. This CDR3 has 14 residues. CDR3 DNA, as far as it was read: TGTGCCGGGACGACCGGGACAGGGCTAGGTGAA. Its translation: CAGTTGTGLGE. The whole CDR3 protein is CAGTTGTGLGEAFF.

A word on this clone: The CDR3 end is not reached by the read, which stops 3 residues before it; the germline J gene fills it in. V and J are TRBV4-1 and TRBJ1-2; TRBD1 agrees at 7 bases. After removal of 7 bases from V and 6 bases from J, the junction contained 11 bases not matched to a gene. Germline V gives CDR1 MGHRA, CDR2 YSYEKL. This CDR3 region has 14 residues. The CDR3 bases that were read are TGCGCCAGCAATCGACCGGGACAGCGTGATGGC. Encoded protein: CASNRPGQRDG. The CDR3 in its entirety is CASNRPGQRDGYTF.

Of note for this clone: The observed sequence ends 3 residues before the CDR3 terminus, with the missing tail filled in from the germline J gene. The chain combines TRBV5-1 with TRBJ2-3, with D perhaps TRBD2 (7 bases). Germline V gives CDR1 SGHRS, CDR2 YFSETQ. This CDR3 contains 15 residues. V was shortened by 4 bases and J by 0 bases, with 12 bases between the two germline ends. The CDR3 bases that were read are TGCGCCAGCAGCGGCGGGGGCACTAGCACAGATACG. Protein: CASSGGGTSTDT. The entire CDR3 protein is CASSGGGTSTDTQYF.

About this clone itself: The read finishes 3 residues shy of the CDR3 end, and the germline J gene is used to complete it. The gene calls are TRBV20-1 and TRBJ1-5; possibly TRBD1 for D (5 bases). This CDR3 spans 15 amino acids. V shed 5 bases and J shed 2 bases, with 16 bases lying between them. The V gene's germline CDR1 is DFQATT and CDR2 SNEGSKA (reference sequence). The sequenced CDR3 bases are TGCAGTGCTGGGGAGCAGGGCCGGGGCAATCAGCCC. This translates into CSAGEQGRGNQP. Given in full, the CDR3 is CSAGEQGRGNQPQHF.

About this clone: The CDR3 end is not reached by the read, which stops 3 residues before it; the germline J gene fills it in. The chain uses TRBV4-1 and TRBJ1-1, with a possible D match to TRBD1 (6 bases). The ends were cut back, 4 bases at V and 0 bases at J, with 9 bases in the middle. Per germline, CDR1 MGHRA and CDR2 YSYEKL. This CDR3 has 14 amino acids. CDR3 in amino acids: CASSLGQLNTEAFF. The CDR3 DNA, read in part, is TGCGCCAGCAGCCTTGGACAGTTGAACACTGAA.

Concerning this clone: The observed sequence ends 3 residues before the CDR3 terminus, with the missing tail filled in from the germline J gene. The V and J genes are TRBV5-1 and TRBJ2-5; D might be TRBD2 (6 bases). The ends were cut back, 3 bases at V and 5 bases at J, with 17 bases in the middle. CDR3 size: 15 residues. Germline V gene sequence: CDR1 SGHRS, CDR2 YFSETQ. The sequenced CDR3 bases are TGCGCCAGCAGCTCCGGACTAACAGTACGGGAGACC. As protein: CASSSGLTVRET. From start to end, the CDR3 is CASSSGLTVRETQYF.

Here the CDR3 reads CASSRGGATDTQYF. CDR3 DNA (partial): TGTGCCAGTAGTAGAGGGGGCGCGACAGATACG. The rearrangement links TRBV19 to TRBJ2-3, with 7 bases aligning to TRBD1. The CDR3 extends 3 residues past the end of the read, so its final part is completed from the germline J gene. Looked up from germline, CDR1 is LNHDA and CDR2 is SQIVND (reference sequence). The V and J ends lost 4 bases and 3 bases, in that order; junction bases with no gene match: 4. This CDR3 comprises 14 residues. Supplemented by reference TRBV19 and TRBJ2-3, the full variable domain reads DGGITQSPKYLFRKEGQNVTLSCEQNLNHDAMYWYRQDPGQGLRLIYYSQIVNDFQKGDIAEGYSVSREKKESFPLTVTSAQKNPTAFYLCASSRGGATDTQYFGPGTRLTVL.

In regard to this clone: The sequence runs out 3 residues before the end of the CDR3; the remainder is reconstructed from the germline J gene. The chain is built from TRBV19 and TRBJ2-7; 7 bases line up with TRBD1. The CDR3 has 13 residues. Germline V CDR1 and CDR2: LNHDA, SQIVND (reference sequence). V gave up 4 bases and J gave up 2 bases; unmatched junction bases: 2. CDR3 sequence: CASSRDRAYEQYF. The CDR3 DNA, read in part, is TGTGCCAGTAGTAGGGACAGAGCCTACGAG.

With respect to this clone: The read ends 3 residues early relative to the CDR3; the germline J gene fills the gap. The rearrangement joins TRBV12-5 to TRBJ1-2; unclear D gene. With 6 bases removed from V and 0 bases from J, the gap between germline ends came to 14 bases. CDR3 length equals 15 residues. Germline assignment: CDR1 LGHNT and CDR2 FRNRAP. The DNA read from the CDR3 is TGTGCTAGTGGAGTGGCGGAAGTGACTAACTATGGC. Translation gives CASGVAEVTNYG. The full CDR3 reads CASGVAEVTNYGYTF.

As for this clone: The read stops 3 residues short of the end of the CDR3; the missing end is completed from the germline J gene. The chain carries TRBV5-5 and TRBJ1-6; D is possibly TRBD1 (6 bases). CDR3 length equals 13 residues. Germline CDR1 is SGHKS and CDR2 is YYEKEE (reference sequence). Trimming pared 4 bases from V and 6 bases from J, leaving 8 bases between. The CDR3 reads CASSPDSNSPLHF. CDR3 DNA (partial): TGTGCCAGCAGCCCGGACAGTAATTCACCC.

With respect to this clone: The read gets to within 3 residues of the CDR3 end, and the germline J gene fills in the rest. This chain connects TRBV13 to TRBJ2-6; 8 nucleotides match TRBD1. Germline V CDR1 and CDR2: PRHDT, FYEKMQ (reference sequence). The CDR3 is 17 amino acids. With 5 bases clipped from V and 0 bases from J, the junction kept 6 bases outside the gene matches. The CDR3 DNA, read in part, is TGTGCCAGCAGCGGGGACAGGTCGAGCTCTGGGGCCAACGTC. Translated: CASSGDRSSSGANV. The CDR3 reads in full as CASSGDRSSSGANVLTF.

The sequenced part of the CDR3 DNA is TGCAGTGCTCGCCCAGCGGGGGGTGGGGCAGATACGCAGCGTAACACG. It codes for CSARPAGGGADTQRNT. The CDR3 reads in full as CSARPAGGGADTQRNTQYF. The V and J genes are TRBV20-1 and TRBJ2-3, with 9 bases matching TRBD2. The read terminates 3 residues before the CDR3 end, so the remaining end is supplied by the germline J gene. This CDR3 contains 19 residues. Looked up from germline, CDR1 is DFQATT and CDR2 is SNEGSKA (reference sequence).

With regard to this clone: The read ends 3 residues shy of where the CDR3 ends; the end is completed using the germline J gene. This sequence joins TRBV20-1 and TRBJ2-2; D gene unclear. The CDR3 runs to 13 residues. Trimming shortened V by 2 bases and J by 0 bases, and 4 bases separated the two germline ends. The germline V gene encodes CDR1 DFQATT and CDR2 SNEGSKA (reference sequence). CDR3: CSARPSNTGELFF. The CDR3 DNA, read in part, is TGCAGTGCTAGACCTTCGAACACCGGGGAG.

Note on this clone: The read comes to an end 3 residues before the CDR3 does, leaving the germline J gene to fill in the end. The chain is built from TRBV20-1 and TRBJ1-1; D is unclear. Germline-derived CDR1 and CDR2 are DFQATT and SNEGSKA (reference sequence). This CDR3 is built from 14 residues. V lost 0 bases, J lost 2 bases, and 10 bases lay in between. The CDR3 loop is CSARDWADNTEAFF. The sequenced part of the CDR3 DNA is TGCAGTGCTAGAGATTGGGCAGATAACACTGAA.

Notes on this clone: The read halts 3 residues ahead of the CDR3 end, with the missing end drawn from the germline J gene. The chain joins TRBV18 to TRBJ2-3; 11 bases line up with TRBD2. Losses at the gene ends were 6 bases for V and 0 bases for J; bases not matched to a gene: 11. Per germline, CDR1 KGHSH and CDR2 LQKENI. The CDR3 extends over 18 amino acids. The chain's CDR3 is CASSPRTTSGGSTDTQYF. The part of the CDR3 DNA that was read is TGTGCCAGCTCTCCCAGAACTACTAGCGGGGGAAGCACAGATACG. Looking up the rest from reference TRBV18 and TRBJ2-3 gives the full variable domain: NAGVMQNPRHLVRRRGQEARLRCSPMKGHSHVYWYRQLPEEGLKFMVYLQKENIIDESGMPKERFSAEFPKEGPSILRIQQVVRGDSAAYFCASSPRTTSGGSTDTQYFGPGTRLTVL.

Of note for this clone: The read terminates 3 residues ahead of where the CDR3 ends, so the germline J gene completes it. This rearrangement joins TRBV30 to TRBJ2-5, with D perhaps matching TRBD1 (6 bases). Germline values: CDR1 GTSNPN, CDR2 SVGIG (reference sequence). Trimming pared 2 bases from V and 1 base from J, leaving 11 bases between. CDR3 size: 14 residues. Incomplete CDR3 DNA: TGTGCCTGGAGTTTGGGACAATTCCAAGAGACC. Translation gives CAWSLGQFQET. The CDR3 reads in full as CAWSLGQFQETQYF.

With respect to this clone: The CDR3 extends 3 residues past the end of the read, so its final part is completed from the germline J gene. This chain connects TRBV12-5 to TRBJ2-1; a weak D match, TRBD2 (7 bases). Germline CDR1 is LGHNT and CDR2 is FRNRAP. V was cut by 6 bases and J by 7 bases, with 22 bases left in between. The CDR3 has 16 amino acids. The sequenced CDR3 bases are TGTGCTAGTGGCCGCCCCGGGGGGCCCACAAAAAATGAG. It translates to CASGRPGGPTKNE. The whole CDR3 is CASGRPGGPTKNEQFF.

Concerning this clone: The read stops 3 residues short of the end of the CDR3; the missing end is completed from the germline J gene. This chain links TRBV7-2 with TRBJ1-1, with a tentative D call TRBD1 (6 bases). V was trimmed by 4 bases and J by 3 bases, leaving 12 bases between them. CDR1 and CDR2 from the germline V gene are SGHTA and FQGNSA. CDR3 length: 14 amino acids. The CDR3 bases that were read are TGTGCCAGCAGCTCTTCCGGGACACACACTGAA. It is translated as CASSSSGTHTE. The whole CDR3 region reads CASSSSGTHTEAFF.

Comment on this clone: The CDR3 extends 3 residues past the end of the read, so its final part is completed from the germline J gene. This chain links TRBV11-2 with TRBJ2-2, with TRBD2 matching over 7 bases. V shed 6 bases, J shed 1 base, and the junction held 5 bases outside the gene matches. Germline CDR1 and CDR2: SGHAT and FQNNGV. There are 15 residues in the CDR3. The CDR3 spells CASRKGRENTGELFF. Partial CDR3 DNA: TGTGCCAGCAGAAAGGGGAGGGAGAACACCGGGGAG. Looking up the rest from reference TRBV11-2 and TRBJ2-2 gives the full variable domain: EAGVAQSPRYKIIEKRQSVAFWCNPISGHATLYWYQQILGQGPKLLIQFQNNGVVDDSQLPKDRFSAERLKGVDSTLKIQPAKLEDSAVYLCASRKGRENTGELFFGEGSRLTVL.

To note about this clone: The read ends 3 residues shy of where the CDR3 ends; the end is completed using the germline J gene. The chain employs TRBV6-1 and TRBJ1-2; D not resolved. The CDR3 runs 14 residues. Germline-derived CDR1 and CDR2 are MNHNS and SASEGT. The sequenced CDR3 bases are TGTGCCAGCAGTGAAGCGAACCACAGTGGAGGC. This codes for CASSEANHSGG. The full CDR3 is CASSEANHSGGYTF.

Comment on this clone: The read terminates 3 residues ahead of where the CDR3 ends, so the germline J gene completes it. The chain joins TRBV5-4 to TRBJ2-3; D is uncertain. Germline V gene data show CDR1 as SGHNT and CDR2 as YYREEE (reference sequence). Trimming removed 4 bases from V and 6 bases from J, with 9 bases in between. The CDR3 sequence is 12 residues long. The CDR3 DNA, read in part, is TGTGCCAGCAGCCCACTCGGGGATACG. Protein product: CASSPLGDT. The full-length CDR3 reads as CASSPLGDTQYF.

About this clone: The CDR3 end is not reached by the read, which stops 3 residues before it; the germline J gene fills it in. V gene TRBV5-1 combines with J gene TRBJ1-3, with D maybe TRBD1 (6 bases). The CDR3 covers 15 residues. From germline, CDR1 is SGHRS and CDR2 YFSETQ. V was clipped by 0 bases and J by 3 bases, with 10 bases between them. The CDR3 bases that were read are TGCGCCAGCAGCTTGGGGGGGGGCATTGGAAACACC. Protein sequence: CASSLGGGIGNT. The full CDR3 protein reads CASSLGGGIGNTIYF. The whole variable domain, filled in from reference TRBV5-1 and TRBJ1-3, reads KAGVTQTPRYLIKTRGQQVTLSCSPISGHRSVSWYQQTPGQGLQFLFEYFSETQRNKGNFPGRFSGRQFSNSRSEMNVSTLELGDSALYLCASSLGGGIGNTIYFGEGSWLTVV.

Details on this clone: The read ends 3 residues early relative to the CDR3; the germline J gene fills the gap. The gene calls are TRBV11-3 and TRBJ2-2, with TRBD2 matching 7 bases. Germline V gives CDR1 SGHNT, CDR2 YENEEA. The CDR3 spans 13 residues. The V gene end was trimmed by 5 bases and the J gene end by 4 bases; junction bases not matched to a gene: 1. The CDR3 bases that were read are TGTGCCAGCAGCCCTAGCGGCACCGGGGAG. Translating it yields CASSPSGTGE. In full, the CDR3 is CASSPSGTGELFF. The variable domain in full, completed from reference TRBV11-3 and TRBJ2-2, reads EAGVVQSPRYKIIEKKQPVAFWCNPISGHNTLYWYLQNLGQGPELLIRYENEEAVDDSQLPKDRFSAERLKGVDSTLKIQPAELGDSAVYLCASSPSGTGELFFGEGSRLTVL.

Worth noting for this clone: Read sequence stops 3 residues before the CDR3 end, and the germline J gene provides the missing end. The chain joins TRBV6-2 or TRBV6-3 to TRBJ2-7, with 11 bases fitting TRBD2. Trimming at V came to 5 bases and at J to 0 bases, leaving 3 bases not matched to a gene. The CDR3 sequence is 15 residues long. CDR1 is MNHEY and CDR2 is SVGEGT in the germline V gene. CDR3 protein: CASSLAGGSSYEQYF. The CDR3 bases that were read are TGTGCCAGCAGTCTAGCGGGGGGAAGCTCCTACGAG.

Comments on this clone: The CDR3 end lies 3 residues beyond the end of the read and is filled in from the germline J gene. The chain couples TRBV6-1 to TRBJ1-4; 9 bases are shared with TRBD1. The CDR3 loop spans 16 amino acids. V lost 2 bases, J lost 5 bases, and 6 bases stayed unmatched. The germline gives CDR1 MNHNS, CDR2 SASEGT. CDR3 DNA (partial): TGTGCCAGCAGTGAAAAGGCGACAGGGGGGAATGAAAAA. As protein: CASSEKATGGNEK. The CDR3 in its entirety is CASSEKATGGNEKLFF.

With regard to this clone: The read halts 3 residues ahead of the CDR3 end, with the missing end drawn from the germline J gene. This chain uses TRBV6-4 with TRBJ1-5; no clear D. CDR1 MRHNA and CDR2 SNTAGT come from the germline V gene. There are 13 residues in the CDR3. V lost 3 bases and J 0 bases, leaving 3 bases between the germline ends. CDR3 region: CASSEGSNQPQHF. Partial CDR3 DNA: TGTGCCAGCAGTGAAGGTAGCAATCAGCCC.